Shown below are 11 T cell receptor beta chains from a single sample sequenced in a study of cytomegalovirus exposure and HLA in healthy donors. It was with 60 Vbeta and 13 Jbeta primers that the PCR ran. Assay used: immunoSEQ multiplex PCR; TCRdb lists only in-frame clones, some missing. The table shows over 150,000 clones, with almost 80% occurring only once. The specimen sequenced was PBMCs. The receptor set was obtained from a woman in her 50s in good health and CMV-seronegative.

V usage is TRBV5-1 and J usage is TRBJ2-5, with 7 bases lining up with TRBD1. V shed 3 bases and J 4 bases; nucleotides not matched to a gene: 15. There are 17 residues in the CDR3. CDR1 is SGHRS and CDR2 is YFSETQ in the germline V gene. CDR3 in amino acids: CASSWTGFEGTRETQYF. As DNA, the CDR3 is TGCGCCAGCAGCTGGACAGGCTTTGAGGGCACCCGAGAGACCCAGTACTTC.

The V and J genes are TRBV9 and TRBJ1-1, with 8 bases aligning to TRBD1. J was trimmed by 3 bases and V by 3 bases; bases with no gene match: 7. This CDR3 has 15 amino acids. Germline V gene sequence: CDR1 SGDLS, CDR2 YYNGEE. This chain's CDR3 is CASSGQDRGDTEAFF. CDR3 nucleotide sequence: TGTGCCAGCAGCGGACAAGACAGGGGAGACACTGAAGCTTTCTTT.

This clone was counted only a few times. This chain's CDR3 is CASSHRNRDETQYF. The CDR3 bases are TGTGCCAGCAGCCATCGGAACAGGGACGAGACCCAGTACTTC. The chain combines TRBV28 with TRBJ2-5, with TRBD1 as a possible D gene (6 bases). Germline-derived CDR1 and CDR2 are MDHEN and SYDVKM. CDR3 size: 14 residues. Trimming took off 6 bases at V and 5 bases at J, with 16 bases between the two ends.

This clone was detected only a few times. V gene TRBV4-3 combines with J gene TRBJ1-6, with 7 bases fitting TRBD1. The V gene's germline CDR1 is LGHNA and CDR2 YSLEER. V dropped 2 bases and J dropped 2; count of bases not matched to a gene: 0. The CDR3 length is 15 residues. The CDR3: CASSQTGAYNSPLHF. The CDR3 nucleotides read TGCGCCAGCAGCCAAACAGGGGCCTATAATTCACCCCTCCACTTT.

This clone was counted once. This sequence joins TRBV5-1 and TRBJ1-2, with TRBD1 as a possible D gene (6 bases). Looked up from germline, CDR1 is SGHRS and CDR2 is YFSETQ. The CDR3 has 11 amino acids. The V end was cut by 8 bases, the J end by 8 bases, with 13 bases between. This CDR3 reads CARKTGTGYTF. The CDR3 DNA reads TGCGCCAGGAAAACAGGGACCGGCTACACCTTC.

The chain recombines TRBV7-9 with TRBJ2-1, with a weak D call TRBD1 (6 bases). Looked up from germline, CDR1 is SEHNR and CDR2 is FQNEAQ (reference sequence). V lost 5 bases, J lost 5 bases, and 10 bases lay in between. The CDR3 loop spans 13 amino acids. Here the CDR3 reads CASSPGTHNEQFF. The CDR3 nucleotides are TGTGCCAGCAGCCCCGGGACACACAATGAGCAGTTCTTC.

The V gene is TRBV7-9, the J gene TRBJ2-4; 7 bases are a match to TRBD1. Germline loops: CDR1 SEHNR, CDR2 FQNEAQ (reference sequence). V lost 5 bases to trimming and J lost 5 bases; unmatched junction nucleotides: 6. The CDR3 is 14 residues long. CDR3 region: CASSHDRVQNIQYF. CDR3 nucleotide sequence: TGTGCCAGCAGCCACGACAGGGTTCAAAACATTCAGTACTTC.

This sequence joins TRBV6-7 and TRBJ2-7, with D possibly being TRBD1 (5 bases). TRBV6-7 is an open reading frame whose function is uncertain. Trimming cost V 5 bases and J 2 bases, with 19 bases left between them. The CDR3 length is 16 residues. DNA for the CDR3: TGTGCCAGCAGTCCGGAAGGACACGAGGATACCTACGAGCAGTACTTC. It encodes CASSPEGHEDTYEQYF.

The chain has TRBV19 and TRBJ2-7; 8 bases map to TRBD2. The CDR3 totals 13 residues. Looked up from germline, CDR1 is LNHDA and CDR2 is SQIVND (reference sequence). Germline trimming cut 4 bases from V and 6 bases from J; bases unmatched to any gene: 5. This CDR3 reads CASSTRGGSEQYF. The CDR3 DNA reads as TGTGCCAGTAGTACCCGGGGGGGGAGCGAGCAGTACTTC.

This clone was seen a single time. This rearrangement joins TRBV5-1 to TRBJ1-3; no reliable D call. This CDR3 is built from 15 residues. Germline CDR1 and CDR2: SGHRS and YFSETQ. Trimming removed 0 bases from V and 0 bases from J, with 7 bases in between. CDR3 sequence (DNA): TGCGCCAGCAGCTTGGGGGAGAGCTCTGGAAACACCATATATTTT. Translated: CASSLGESSGNTIYF.

J is TRBJ1-1 and V is TRBV18, with a possible D match to TRBD1 (6 bases). The CDR3 spans 17 residues. V dropped 0 bases and J dropped 1 base, with 15 bases sitting between them. Germline lookup yields CDR1 KGHSH and CDR2 LQKENI. Written as DNA, the CDR3 is TGTGCCAGCTCACCACCGGCACAGGGTGGGGGGAACACTGAAGCTTTCTTT. Translated: CASSPPAQGGGNTEAFF. Full variable domain (remainder filled in from reference TRBV18 and TRBJ1-1): NAGVMQNPRHLVRRRGQEARLRCSPMKGHSHVYWYRQLPEEGLKFMVYLQKENIIDESGMPKERFSAEFPKEGPSILRIQQVVRGDSAAYFCASSPPAQGGGNTEAFFGQGTRLTVV.